This entry describes one T cell receptor beta chain. Its target is not known. These data originate in a study of blood T cells in healthy people across ages. The trim removed 4 bases at V and 7 bases at J, leaving 13 bases unmatched. CDR1 SGHDN and CDR2 FVKESK come from the germline V gene. The CDR3 totals 16 residues. Study-level findings and limits: The study could not conclusively compare naive and antigen-experienced cells, given its unsorted PBMCs.

Primed by a sample-barcoded 5' primer and a J-beta primer mix, a second PCR proceeded for roughly 7 to 11 cycles. TCRdb re-derived calls from the 5' RACE reads in MiXCR, one entry per CDR3 protein. The sample gives nearly 800,000 distinct CDR3 sequences, approximately 53% of which show up once; roughly 24% is in the top ten. This sequence joins TRBV14 and TRBJ2-3, with 8 bases fitting TRBD2. The source is a man aged 35 to 55 in good health. Sequenced input: blood. CDR3 sequence reads: CASSPWSGSQSHTQYF. For the CDR3, the DNA is TGTGCCAGCAGCCCCTGGAGCGGGAGCCAGTCGCATACGCAGTATTTT.